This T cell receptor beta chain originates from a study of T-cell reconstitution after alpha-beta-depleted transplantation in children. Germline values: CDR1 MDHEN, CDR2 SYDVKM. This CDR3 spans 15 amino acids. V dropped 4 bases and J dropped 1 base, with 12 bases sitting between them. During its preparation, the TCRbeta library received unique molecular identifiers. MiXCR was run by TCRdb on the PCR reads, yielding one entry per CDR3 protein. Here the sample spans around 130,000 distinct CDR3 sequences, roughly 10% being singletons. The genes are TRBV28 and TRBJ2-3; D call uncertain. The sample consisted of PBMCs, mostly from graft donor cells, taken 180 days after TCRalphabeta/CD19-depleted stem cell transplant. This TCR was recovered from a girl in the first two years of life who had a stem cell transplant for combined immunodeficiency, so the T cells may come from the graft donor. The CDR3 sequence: CASSSSSLGTDTQYF. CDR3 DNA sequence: TGTGCCAGCAGTTCATCGTCCCTGGGCACAGATACGCAGTATTTT.